What follows describes a single TCR beta chain. The entry originates in a study of blood T cell repertoires in COVID-19. Overall study context: Samples of COVID-19 (acute and convalescent) were obtained from the United States, Italy and Spain. T cells, B-cell-depleted T cells, or PBMCs supplied cDNA or gDNA.

Authors' methods: Reference gene primer amplification gave estimated nucleated cell counts. Clones were sequenced by immunoSEQ multiplex PCR, and TCRdb holds only the in-frame ones, with some missing. V and J calls and clone size are copied from that table; D and trimming were computed from the DNA. The sample contains roughly 130,000 clones, roughly 80% of which appear only once. Germline values: CDR1 SQVTM, CDR2 ANQGSEA. Deletions cut 6 bases from V and 8 bases from J, with 16 bases between. The CDR3 is 12 amino acids. Input material: peripheral blood. The TCR was taken from a man aged 65-85 years with acute or convalescent COVID-19. The chain carries TRBV29-1 and TRBJ1-2; D is ambiguous. CDR3 in DNA: TGCAGCGTATCGCACACAGCCTGGGGCTACACCTTC. Protein product: CSVSHTAWGYTF.